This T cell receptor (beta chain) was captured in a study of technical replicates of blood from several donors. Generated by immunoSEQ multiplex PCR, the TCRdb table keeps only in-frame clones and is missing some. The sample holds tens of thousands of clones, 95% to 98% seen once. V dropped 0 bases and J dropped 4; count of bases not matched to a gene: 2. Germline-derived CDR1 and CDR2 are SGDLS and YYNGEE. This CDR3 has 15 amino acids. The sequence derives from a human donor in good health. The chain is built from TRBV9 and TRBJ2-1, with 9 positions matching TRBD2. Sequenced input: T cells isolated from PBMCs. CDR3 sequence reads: CASSVGLAGYNEQFF. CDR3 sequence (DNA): TGTGCCAGCAGCGTAGGGCTAGCGGGATACAATGAGCAGTTCTTC.